Described below is a single TCR beta chain sequence and its context. It lacks a known antigen. Per-nucleotide qualities are absent, and no much larger clonotype sits a single base away. After removal of 1 base from V and 6 bases from J, the junction retains 4 bases not matched to a gene. Sequences KGHSH (CDR1) and LQKENI (CDR2) are obtained from the germline V gene. The CDR3 covers 16 residues, taking in both the cysteine and the phenylalanine. CDR3 DNA is the only sequence kept; it has 48 bases, read in frame from the first base. This record comes from a study of OX40 agonist ivuxolimab in advanced cancers. Background on the whole study: Ivuxolimab, which targeted the costimulatory receptor OX40 (CD134), was an agonistic, fully human IgG2 monoclonal antibody. The paper describes the monotherapy dose-escalation part (N of about 52 patients) of the phase I trial of ivuxolimab. Partial responses occurred in three dose-escalation patients, of whom one had hepatocellular carcinoma and two had cutaneous melanoma. Intravenous ivuxolimab was administered to patients every 2 weeks at six dose levels: 0.01, 0.1, 0.3, 1.5, 3 and 10 mg/kg. Among the approximately 50 dose-escalation patients, roughly 20 had hepatocellular carcinoma, about 15 melanoma, 9 renal cell carcinoma and 9 head and neck cancer. A male proportion of approximately 83% and a mean age of approximately 60 years, ranging from 23 to 79, were recorded for the dose-escalation cohort. Prior anti-PD-1, anti-PD-L1 or anti-CTLA-4 therapy was permitted, and checkpoint inhibitors had been received by roughly 42% of dose-escalation patients. The point of sequencing TCRbeta in the periphery was to test whether ivuxolimab changed TCR sequence diversity and drove clonal T-cell expansion. What the authors observed across the whole study: In the 0.1-3.0 mg/kg groups, partial responders had among the lowest normalized peripheral clonal expansion, particularly in CD8+ T cells. The antigen specificity of the clonally expanded peripheral T cells was not determined. Low levels of normalized T-cell clonal expansion were also seen in some patients who did not respond. At doses of 0.1 to 3.0 mg/kg, clonal expansion of both CD4+ and CD8+ T cells in blood was seen between baseline and week 6. On average, CD8+ T cells showed more expanded clones than CD4+ T cells after ivuxolimab.

For sequencing of the TCRbeta CDR3 region, genomic DNA was extracted from the sorted cells. The immunoSEQ Assay was used to sequence the TCRbeta CDR3 regions. As stored in TCRdb, this immuneACCESS dataset retains in-frame rearrangements with V and J assigned. A fraction of the clones does not appear; measured against another copy, unresolved V genes explain less than half of the discrepancy, and the remainder lacks a known reason. The sample contains 60,000 to 85,000 clones, about four fifths of them found a single time. Clones ranked in the top ten supply roughly 6.2% of the sample. Patients with a history of autoimmune disease or receiving systemic immunosuppression were excluded from the trial. Peripheral blood for TCR sequencing was collected from all dose cohorts at baseline, on cycle 4 day 1, and on cycle 7 day 1. The samples were drawn from a first-in-human, open-label, multicenter phase I dose-escalation trial of ivuxolimab. The trial enrolled adults with locally advanced or metastatic head and neck squamous cell, hepatocellular, melanoma or renal cell carcinoma. Before TCR sequencing, CD4+ and CD8+ T cells were separately sorted from peripheral blood.

This specimen consisted of CD4+ or CD8+ T cells sorted from blood, obtained in a trial of the OX40 agonist ivuxolimab. The sequence came from an adult with an advanced solid tumor such as melanoma, head and neck, liver or kidney cancer. The V and J genes are TRBV18 and TRBJ2-1, and 12 junctional nucleotides match TRBD2. The sequenced DNA is TGTGCCAGCTCACCACGACTAGCGGGAGAGGGCAATGAGCAGTTCTTC. The resulting protein is CASSPRLAGEGNEQFF. This CDR3, with the reference TRBV18 and TRBJ2-1 proteins standing in past its ends, gives the full variable domain NAGVMQNPRHLVRRRGQEARLRCSPMKGHSHVYWYRQLPEEGLKFMVYLQKENIIDESGMPKERFSAEFPKEGPSILRIQQVVRGDSAAYFCASSPRLAGEGNEQFFGPGTRLTVL.